This passage covers 9 T cell receptor beta chains from one sample sequenced in a study of blood T cell repertoires in COVID-19. Repertoires were generated with immunoSEQ multiplex PCR, while TCRdb's copy carries only in-frame clones and drops some. The sample carries 95,000 to 150,000 clones, about 85% recorded once. The sample comprised peripheral blood. The receptors derive from a man at least 80 years old with acute or convalescent COVID-19.

The chain has TRBV5-1 and TRBJ2-1, with 7 bases aligning to TRBD1. From germline, CDR1 is SGHRS and CDR2 YFSETQ. V shed 0 bases, J shed 4 bases, and the junction held 7 bases outside the gene matches. The CDR3 is 16 amino acids. CDR3 amino acids: CASSLAGTASYNEQFF. CDR3 nucleotide sequence: TGCGCCAGCAGCTTGGCAGGGACAGCATCGTACAATGAGCAGTTCTTC.

This clone was detected a few times. This chain uses TRBV4-2 with TRBJ2-1; unclear D gene. Trimming shortened V by 0 bases and J by 3 bases, and 6 bases separated the two germline ends. Germline V lookup: CDR1 LGHNA, CDR2 YNFKEQ. CDR3 length: 14 residues. The CDR3 sequence is CASSQETVYNEQFF. The CDR3, as DNA: TGTGCCAGCAGCCAAGAAACAGTCTACAATGAGCAGTTCTTC.

The chain links TRBV7-8 to TRBJ1-1; D gene ambiguous. There are 13 residues in the CDR3. CDR1 is SGHVS, CDR2 FQNEAQ, per germline. The ends were cut back, 4 bases at V and 3 bases at J, with 9 bases in the middle. The CDR3: CASSSNIYTEAFF. CDR3 DNA: TGTGCCAGCAGCTCCAACATCTACACTGAAGCTTTCTTT.

The V and J genes are TRBV10-3 and TRBJ2-5; TRBD1 matches 7 bases. The CDR3 extends over 14 amino acids. Germline-derived CDR1 and CDR2 are ENHRY and SYGVKD. V dropped 3 bases and J dropped 5; count of bases not matched to a gene: 6. CDR3 protein: CAISESTGAETQYF. In DNA form, the CDR3 reads TGTGCCATCAGTGAATCCACAGGGGCGGAGACCCAGTACTTC.

The chain carries TRBV6-5 and TRBJ1-6, with 12 positions matching TRBD1. The germline V gene has CDR1 MNHEY and CDR2 SVGAGI. This CDR3 is 15 amino acids long. J was trimmed by 9 bases and V by 7 bases; bases with no gene match: 7. The CDR3 spells CASTRDRGPTSPLHF. CDR3 in DNA: TGTGCCAGCACCAGGGACAGGGGGCCAACTTCACCCCTCCACTTT.

This chain joins TRBV3-1 (or the pseudogene TRBV3-2) and TRBJ2-3; the match to TRBD2 covers 8 bases. The germline V gene encodes CDR1 LGHDT and CDR2 YNNKEL (reference sequence). V shed 2 bases and J 1 base; nucleotides not matched to a gene: 5. This CDR3 is built from 16 residues. The CDR3 loop is CASSQSLAGRTDTQYF. Written as DNA, the CDR3 is TGTGCCAGCAGCCAATCGCTAGCGGGCCGCACAGATACGCAGTATTTT.

J is TRBJ2-7 and V is TRBV11-2; D remains unclear. There are 15 residues in the CDR3. Germline CDR1 reads SGHAT; CDR2 reads FQNNGV. The germline V and J ends were trimmed by 1 base and 0 bases, with 10 bases remaining between them. In nucleotides, the CDR3 is TGTGCCAGCAGCTTAGGCCGAACCTACTCCTACGAGCAGTACTTC. Translated: CASSLGRTYSYEQYF.

This chain uses TRBV3-1 (or the pseudogene TRBV3-2) with TRBJ1-2, with a possible D match to TRBD1 (5 bases). The CDR3 is made up of 15 amino acids. The ends were cut back, 1 base at V and 6 bases at J, with 15 bases in the middle. Per germline, CDR1 LGHDT and CDR2 YNNKEL (reference sequence). The CDR3 reads CASSQVRIGGDGYTF. The DNA of the CDR3 is TGTGCCAGCAGCCAAGTGAGGATCGGAGGGGATGGCTACACCTTC.

This clone was seen only once. J is TRBJ1-4 and V is TRBV15; maybe TRBD1 (6 bases). CDR3 length: 15 amino acids. V was clipped by 5 bases and J by 5 bases, with 15 bases between them. CDR1 is LNHNV, CDR2 YYDKDF, per germline (reference sequence). CDR3 DNA: TGTGCCACCAGCGTCCAGCCCGGGACAAATGAAAAACTGTTTTTT. This encodes CATSVQPGTNEKLFF.